This T cell receptor (beta chain) stems from a study of blood T cells in healthy people across ages. Peripheral blood was drawn, approximately 10 milliliters per donor. The study isolated at least 6.5 million PBMCs from each sample. V gave up 2 bases and J gave up 0 bases, with 11 bases separating them. The CDR3 runs 17 residues. Germline V gene sequence: CDR1 SNHLY, CDR2 FYNNEI. A second PCR of 7 to 11 cycles used a sample-barcoded 5' primer and a J-beta primer mix. TCRdb recomputed calls from the 5' RACE reads with MiXCR, one row per CDR3 protein. The top ten hold around 18% of the sample, which has more than 1 million distinct CDR3 sequences, 40% to 45% seen once.

The sequenced sample was blood. This rearrangement joins TRBV2 to TRBJ2-6; the D is unclear. The receptor's source is a woman aged 55-70 years in good health. CDR3 in DNA: TGTGCCAGCAGTGAAAGAGGCAGGAGCTCTGGGGCCAACGTCCTGACTTTC. Amino acid sequence: CASSERGRSSGANVLTF.